This T cell receptor beta chain appears in the sequencing data of a study of blood T cell repertoires in COVID-19. Turning to the study itself: Spain, Italy and the United States supplied samples that represented acute and convalescent COVID-19.

Germline CDR1 reads SGHTA; CDR2 reads FQGNSA. The CDR3 extends over 15 amino acids. The junction had 8 bases not matched to a gene; V was cut back by 3 bases and J by 4 bases. Cohorts were assigned according to the clinical history that participants reported. Profiled with immunoSEQ multiplex PCR; TCRdb holds only in-frame clones, not every one. The sample shows 250,000 to 350,000 clones, 85% of them seen only once. The TCR originated in a woman aged 45 to 65 who had recovered from COVID-19. The rearrangement joins TRBV7-2 to TRBJ2-7, with TRBD1 identical over 8 bases. Input material: PBMCs or T cells enriched from blood (not recorded which). CDR3 bases: TGTGCCAGCAGCTTGCGACAGGGGAGTCGGTACGAGCAGTACTTC. Protein product: CASSLRQGSRYEQYF. The full variable domain, with the rest looked up from reference TRBV7-2 and TRBJ2-7, is GAGVSQSPSNKVTEKGKDVELRCDPISGHTALYWYRQSLGQGLEFLIYFQGNSAPDKSGLPSDRFSAERTGGSVSTLTIQRTQQEDSAVYLCASSLRQGSRYEQYFGPGTRLTVT.